This TCR beta chain was documented in a study of shared clonotypes between healthy human individuals. Using immunoSEQ multiplex PCR, the repertoire was profiled, and TCRdb retains in-frame clones only, with some absent. The sample lists some 2.1 million clones, 85% to 95% occurring once. The table lists this clone with a few counts. This specimen includes other DNA sequences encoding the same CDR3. Germline assignment: CDR1 GTSNPN and CDR2 SVGIG (reference sequence). The V and J ends lost 3 bases and 5 bases, in that order; junction bases with no gene match: 2. CDR3 length: 12 amino acids. The receptor's source is a man in his late teens or twenties in good health. This chain joins TRBV30 and TRBJ1-1; 8 bases align to TRBD1. The specimen sequenced was naive CD4+ T cells sorted from blood. Documented subset: CD45RA+ positively selected. The CDR3 bases are TGTGCCTGGAGGGACAGGGTTACTGAAGCTTTCTTT. Its translation: CAWRDRVTEAFF.